This T cell receptor beta chain was recovered during a study of T cell clonotyping in hematopoietic cell transplantation. Study outcomes and limitations: CD4 and CD8 repertoire contributions could not be separated without sorting.

The method was immunoSEQ multiplex PCR; TCRdb's version includes in-frame clones alone and lacks a portion of them. The data show 7,000 or so clones, 30% to 45% seen once. To note about this clone: Its specificity is not known.

The sequence was collected from a female patient over 55 who had an allogeneic stem cell transplant, so the T cells may come from the graft donor. Some clones in this sample may be carry-over from other donors' samples. This specimen was peripheral blood mononuclear cells, taken 30 days after allogeneic stem cell transplant.

This CDR3 reads CASSESGRAYEQYF. CDR3 DNA: TGTGCCAGCAGCGAAAGCGGGAGGGCCTACGAGCAGTACTTC. The chain employs TRBV7-3 and TRBJ2-7; TRBD2 matches 10 bases. Germline CDR1 reads SGHTA; CDR2 reads FQGTGA. The CDR3 is 14 residues long. The trim removed 5 bases at V and 2 bases at J, leaving 3 bases unmatched.